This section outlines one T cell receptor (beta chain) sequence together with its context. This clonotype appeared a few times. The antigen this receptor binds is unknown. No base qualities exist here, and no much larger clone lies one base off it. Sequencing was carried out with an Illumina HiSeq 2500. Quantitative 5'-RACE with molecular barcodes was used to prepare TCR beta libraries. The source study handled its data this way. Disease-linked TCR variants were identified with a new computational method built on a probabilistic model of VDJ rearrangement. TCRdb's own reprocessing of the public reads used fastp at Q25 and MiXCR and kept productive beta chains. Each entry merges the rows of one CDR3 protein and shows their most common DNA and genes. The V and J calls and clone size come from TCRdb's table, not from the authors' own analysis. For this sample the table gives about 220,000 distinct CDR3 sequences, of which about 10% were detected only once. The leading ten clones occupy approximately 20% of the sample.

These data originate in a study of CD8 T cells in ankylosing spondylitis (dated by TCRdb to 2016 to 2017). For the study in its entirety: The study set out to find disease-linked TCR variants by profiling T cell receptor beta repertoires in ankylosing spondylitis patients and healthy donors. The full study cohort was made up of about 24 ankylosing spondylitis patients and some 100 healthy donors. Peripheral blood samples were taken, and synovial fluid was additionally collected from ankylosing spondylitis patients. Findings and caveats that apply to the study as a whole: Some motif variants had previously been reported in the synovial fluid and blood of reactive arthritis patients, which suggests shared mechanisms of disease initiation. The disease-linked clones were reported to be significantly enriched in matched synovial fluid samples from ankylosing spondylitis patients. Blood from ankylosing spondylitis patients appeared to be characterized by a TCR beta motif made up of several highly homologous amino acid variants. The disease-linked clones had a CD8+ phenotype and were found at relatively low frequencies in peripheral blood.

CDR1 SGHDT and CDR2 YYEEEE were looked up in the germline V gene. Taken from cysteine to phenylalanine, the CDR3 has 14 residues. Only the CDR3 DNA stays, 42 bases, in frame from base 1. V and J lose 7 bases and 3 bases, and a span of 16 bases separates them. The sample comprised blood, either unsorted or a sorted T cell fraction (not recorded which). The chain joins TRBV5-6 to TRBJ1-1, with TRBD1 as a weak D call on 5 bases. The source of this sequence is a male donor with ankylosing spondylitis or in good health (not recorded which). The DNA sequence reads TGTGCCAGCTGGGAGGCGGGGCGGGACACTGAAGCTTTCTTT. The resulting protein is CASWEAGRDTEAFF.